Shown below are 9 T cell receptor beta chains from a single sample sequenced in a study of metastatic and nonmetastatic thyroid tumors. TCRdb reprocessed the PCR reads using MiXCR. The sample yields 30,000 or so clones, around a quarter seen once. Every patient underwent thyroid surgery untreated. The sample taken for sequencing was blood. The receptors here all came from a female donor with papillary thyroid cancer or a benign thyroid nodule (not recorded which). Some clones in this sample may be carry-over from other donors' samples.

The chain combines TRBV20-1 with TRBJ2-7, with D maybe TRBD1 (6 bases). The ends were cut back, 6 bases at V and 2 bases at J, with 17 bases in the middle. The CDR3 is 14 residues long. Germline CDR1 reads DFQATT; CDR2 reads SNEGSKA (reference sequence). The CDR3 DNA follows: TGCAGTGCCATGGGACACACCACGGCCTACGAGCAGTACTTC. Amino acids: CSAMGHTTAYEQYF.

This clone was detected many times. The rearrangement joins TRBV4-2 to TRBJ2-5; 8 bases are a match to TRBD1. This CDR3 comprises 14 residues. Germline V gene data show CDR1 as LGHNA and CDR2 as YNFKEQ. Germline trimming cut 5 bases from V and 5 bases from J; bases unmatched to any gene: 7. The CDR3 protein is CASSAPGGAETQYF. The CDR3 nucleotides are TGTGCCAGCAGCGCTCCAGGGGGCGCGGAGACCCAGTACTTC.

This clone was counted many times. The chain combines TRBV5-1 with TRBJ2-5, with a tentative D call TRBD1 (5 bases). V shed 0 bases and J shed 5 bases, with 14 bases lying between them. CDR3 length: 15 residues. From germline, CDR1 is SGHRS and CDR2 YFSETQ. As DNA, the CDR3 is TGCGCCAGCAGCTTGGGAGTCCAGGGCTCGGAGACCCAGTACTTC. Amino acids: CASSLGVQGSETQYF.

This clone was counted at least ten times. J is TRBJ1-1 and V is TRBV19; D is ambiguous. CDR3 length: 20 amino acids. Trimming removed 1 base from V and 6 bases from J, with 30 bases in between. Germline CDR1 LNHDA, CDR2 SQIVND (reference sequence). CDR3 sequence: CASSIVPFRDSFARSAEAFF. The CDR3 DNA sequence: TGTGCCAGTAGTATAGTTCCGTTCCGAGACTCTTTCGCCCGGAGCGCTGAAGCTTTCTTT.

The rearrangement links TRBV6-5 to TRBJ1-5, with D possibly matching TRBD1 (5 bases). CDR3 length equals 16 residues. CDR1 is MNHEY, CDR2 SVGAGI, per germline. Deletions cut 1 base from V and 11 bases from J, with 21 bases between. CDR3 residues: CASSYFVGAVGVTQHF. The CDR3 coding sequence is TGTGCCAGCAGTTACTTTGTAGGGGCGGTCGGCGTGACCCAGCATTTT.

This chain links TRBV19 with TRBJ2-1, with a weak D call TRBD2 (6 bases). Germline V gene data show CDR1 as LNHDA and CDR2 as SQIVND (reference sequence). V was cut by 2 bases and J by 7 bases, with 21 bases left in between. The CDR3 has 17 amino acids. The CDR3 bases are TGTGCCAGTAGTATATACCCGCCTAGCGTGAGTAAAAATGAGCAGTTCTTC. Translating gives CASSIYPPSVSKNEQFF.

With regard to this clone: One junction end does not reproduce the germline sequence, and a read error may be involved. The chain couples TRBV9 to TRBJ2-7; weak D call: TRBD2 (6 bases). The V gene's germline CDR1 is SGDLS and CDR2 YYNGEE. The CDR3 loop spans 14 amino acids. CDR3 protein: CASSPWTNNYKQYF. DNA for the CDR3: TGTGCCAGCAGCCCCTGGACTAACAACTACAAGCAGTACTTC.

By share of the sample, this clone is medium-sized. V usage is TRBV12-3 or TRBV12-4 and J usage is TRBJ1-2; D is unclear. The ends were cut back, 3 bases at V and 7 bases at J, with 6 bases in the middle. The CDR3 extends over 11 amino acids. The CDR3 sequence: CASSLGAGYTF. The CDR3 DNA reads TGTGCCAGCAGTTTGGGCGCTGGCTACACCTTC.

V is TRBV24-1 and J is TRBJ1-1; the match to TRBD1 covers 7 bases. Germline V CDR1 and CDR2: KGHDR, SFDVKD. The length of the CDR3 is 14 residues. Trimming at V came to 4 bases and at J to 11 bases, leaving 12 bases not matched to a gene. The CDR3 coding sequence is TGTGCCACCAGTGACCCTGGACAGGCCGGTAGGGCTTTCTTT. Translating it yields CATSDPGQAGRAFF.